A selection of T cell receptor beta chains follows, all from one sample in a study of beta chain features in type 1 diabetes. Here immunoSEQ multiplex PCR was the method, and the copy in TCRdb shows in-frame clones only, minus some. This sample has some 140,000 clones, with roughly 10% found just once. What was sequenced was central memory CD4+ T cells from blood. All receptors derive from a young man with type 1 diabetes. Both conserved end residues are part of each CDR3. Fields, in order: D gene, V gene, J gene, clone size, CDR3 protein, CDR3 DNA. A D gene is named only where the DNA matches it firmly. The size field is filled for only some rows; it gives once, few, many or a size class.

.	TRBV28	TRBJ1-3	few	CASTPGQAGNTIYF	TGTGCCAGCACTCCAGGGCAAGCCGGAAACACCATATATTTT
TRBD2	TRBV6-5	TRBJ2-2	few	CASSYGGGATGELFF	TGTGCCAGCAGTTACGGCGGGGGGGCAACCGGGGAGCTGTTTTTT
TRBD2	TRBV7-3	TRBJ2-1	.	CASSLYASSGVLNEQFF	TGTGCCAGCAGCCTATATGCATCTAGCGGGGTTTTGAATGAGCAGTTCTTC
.	TRBV18	TRBJ1-1	few	CASSTGSDTEAFF	TGTGCCAGCTCCACAGGGTCGGACACTGAAGCTTTCTTT
TRBD1	TRBV5-6	TRBJ2-7	few	CASSFRDRSYEQYF	TGTGCCAGCAGCTTCAGGGACAGATCTTACGAGCAGTACTTC
TRBD2	TRBV10-3	TRBJ2-3	.	CAISPSGGGTDTQYF	TGTGCCATCAGTCCTAGCGGGGGCGGCACAGATACGCAGTATTTT
.	TRBV11-2	TRBJ2-3	few	CASSLPGADTQYF	TGTGCCAGCAGCCTCCCAGGGGCAGATACGCAGTATTTT
.	TRBV5-1	TRBJ2-5	few	CASSLSGASQETQYF	TGCGCCAGCAGCCTCTCCGGAGCAAGCCAAGAGACCCAGTACTTC
TRBD1	TRBV11-3	TRBJ2-3	.	CASSTRQGTDTQYF	TGTGCCAGCAGCACCCGACAGGGGACAGATACGCAGTATTTT
.	TRBV21-1	TRBJ2-6	.	CASMVGTGGRSGANVLTF	TGTGCCAGCATGGTCGGGACGGGGGGGCGTTCAGGGGCCAACGTCCTGACTTTC
TRBD2	TRBV9	TRBJ2-1	.	CASSARLAGYNEQFF	TGTGCCAGCAGCGCCAGGCTAGCGGGGTACAATGAGCAGTTCTTC
.	TRBV7-3	TRBJ2-7	.	CASSLQQTYEQYF	TGTGCCAGCAGCTTACAACAGACCTACGAGCAGTACTTC
.	TRBV5-1	TRBJ2-6	.	CASSSRPDGANVLTF	TGCGCCAGCAGCTCTCGTCCAGATGGGGCCAACGTCCTGACTTTC
.	TRBV2	TRBJ2-5	once	CASSVGAETQYF	TGTGCCAGCAGTGTCGGTGCAGAGACCCAGTACTTC
.	TRBV7-2	TRBJ2-5	few	CASSSGLQETQYF	TGTGCCAGCAGCTCGGGACTCCAGGAGACCCAGTACTTC
.	TRBV27	TRBJ1-5	few	CASSRRDGQPQHF	TGTGCCAGCAGTCGCAGGGATGGTCAGCCCCAGCATTTT
TRBD2	TRBV10-2	TRBJ2-1	few	CAIKGTSGDSYNEQFF	TGCGCCATCAAGGGAACTAGCGGGGACTCCTACAATGAGCAGTTCTTC
TRBD1	TRBV9	TRBJ2-5	.	CASSVGTGSIWETQYF	TGTGCCAGCAGCGTCGGGACAGGGAGTATTTGGGAGACCCAGTACTTC
.	TRBV5-1	TRBJ1-6	.	CASSTTRGMGSPLHF	TGCGCCAGCAGCACGACTAGGGGCATGGGCTCACCCCTCCACTTT
.	TRBV19	TRBJ2-2	.	CASRPRQTNTGELFF	TGTGCCAGTAGGCCGCGACAGACTAACACCGGGGAGCTGTTTTTT
.	TRBV7-8	TRBJ2-1	.	CASSLAQYNEQFF	TGTGCCAGCAGCTTAGCACAGTACAATGAGCAGTTCTTC
TRBD1	TRBV28	TRBJ1-5	.	CASREGTGRDQPQHF	TGTGCCAGCAGGGAGGGGACAGGGCGGGATCAGCCCCAGCATTTT
TRBD2	TRBV5-4	TRBJ2-5	few	CASSPRLAQETQYF	TGTGCCAGCAGCCCTCGACTAGCCCAAGAGACCCAGTACTTC
.	TRBV27	TRBJ2-5	few	CASSLSVREQETQYF	TGTGCCAGCAGTTTATCTGTGAGGGAGCAAGAGACCCAGTACTTC
.	TRBV14	TRBJ1-6	few	CASSHVGVSSPLHF	TGTGCCAGCAGCCACGTAGGGGTGAGTTCACCCCTCCACTTT
.	TRBV7-9	TRBJ2-7	few	CASSQTGSPPGEQYF	TGTGCCAGCAGCCAAACCGGGTCCCCCCCGGGGGAGCAGTACTTC
.	TRBV30	TRBJ2-5	few	CAWSGRTAQETQYF	TGTGCCTGGAGTGGAAGGACAGCTCAAGAGACCCAGTACTTC
.	TRBV4-3	TRBJ1-5	few	CASSQGTVSNQPQHF	TGCGCCAGCAGCCAAGGCACAGTGAGCAATCAGCCCCAGCATTTT
.	TRBV9	TRBJ1-2	.	CASSVGGYGYTF	TGTGCCAGCAGCGTAGGAGGCTATGGCTACACCTTC
.	TRBV7-9	TRBJ2-1	many	CASSSWGLGHEQFF	TGTGCCAGCAGCTCCTGGGGCCTTGGACATGAGCAGTTCTTC
TRBD2	TRBV7-2	TRBJ2-3	many	CASSFLRGGGAVDTQYF	TGTGCCAGCAGCTTTCTCAGGGGCGGGGGGGCCGTAGATACGCAGTATTTT
TRBD1	TRBV14	TRBJ1-3	.	CASSHDRAGNTIYF	TGTGCCAGCAGCCATGACAGGGCTGGAAACACCATATATTTT
TRBD2	TRBV2	TRBJ2-7	few	CASSEMGGTQYF	TGTGCCAGCAGTGAAATGGGAGGGACGCAGTACTTC
TRBD1	TRBV5-1	TRBJ2-6	few	CASSRRLGQGSSGANVLTF	TGCGCCAGCAGCAGACGGTTGGGACAGGGAAGCTCAGGGGCCAACGTCCTGACTTTC
TRBD1	TRBV6-6	TRBJ1-1	few	CASSPEQGYTEAFF	TGTGCCAGCAGCCCCGAACAGGGGTACACTGAAGCTTTCTTT
TRBD1	TRBV5-5	TRBJ2-2	.	CASKLRQGIHTGELFF	TGTGCCAGCAAACTACGACAGGGAATTCACACCGGGGAGCTGTTTTTT
TRBD1	TRBV7-3	TRBJ1-5	few	CASSPGQNQPQHF	TGTGCCAGCAGCCCGGGACAGAATCAGCCCCAGCATTTT